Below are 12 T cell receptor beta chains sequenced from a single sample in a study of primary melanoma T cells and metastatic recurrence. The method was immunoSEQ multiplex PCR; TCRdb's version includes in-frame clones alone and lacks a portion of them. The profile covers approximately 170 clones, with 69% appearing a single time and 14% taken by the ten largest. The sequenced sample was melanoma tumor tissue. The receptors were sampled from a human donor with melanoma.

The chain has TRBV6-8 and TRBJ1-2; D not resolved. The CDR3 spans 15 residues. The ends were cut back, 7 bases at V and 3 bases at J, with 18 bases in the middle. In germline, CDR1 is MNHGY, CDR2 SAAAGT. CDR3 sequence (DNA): TGTGCCAGCACTAAAGGGCCGGACGGACACTATGGCTACACCTTC. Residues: CASTKGPDGHYGYTF.

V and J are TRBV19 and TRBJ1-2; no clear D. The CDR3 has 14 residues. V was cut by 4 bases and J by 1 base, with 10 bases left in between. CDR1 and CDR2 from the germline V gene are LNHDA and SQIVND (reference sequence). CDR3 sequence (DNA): TGTGCCAGTAGTAGAGGCGCGGGTAACTATGGCTACACCTTC. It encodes CASSRGAGNYGYTF.

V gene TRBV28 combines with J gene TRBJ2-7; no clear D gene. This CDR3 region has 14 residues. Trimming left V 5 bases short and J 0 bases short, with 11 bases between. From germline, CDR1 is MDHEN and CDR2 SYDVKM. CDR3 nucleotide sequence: TGTGCCAGCAGTCGTGGCCGGAGCTCCTACGAGCAGTACTTC. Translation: CASSRGRSSYEQYF.

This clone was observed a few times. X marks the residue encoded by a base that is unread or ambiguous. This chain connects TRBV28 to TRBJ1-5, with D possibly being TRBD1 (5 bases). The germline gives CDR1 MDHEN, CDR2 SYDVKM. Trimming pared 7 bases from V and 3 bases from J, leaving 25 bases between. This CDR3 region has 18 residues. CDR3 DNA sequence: TGTGCCAGCAACAAAGTGGRGGGTGTAGGCAGGGTCAATCAGCCCCAGCATTTT. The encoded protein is CASNKVXGVGRVNQPQHF.

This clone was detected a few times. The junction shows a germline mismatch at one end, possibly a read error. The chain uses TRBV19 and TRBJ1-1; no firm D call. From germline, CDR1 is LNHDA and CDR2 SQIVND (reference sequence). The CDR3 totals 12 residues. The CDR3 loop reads CASNSRSTEAFF. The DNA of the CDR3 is TGTGCGAGTAATAGCAGGAGTACTGAAGCTTTCTTT.

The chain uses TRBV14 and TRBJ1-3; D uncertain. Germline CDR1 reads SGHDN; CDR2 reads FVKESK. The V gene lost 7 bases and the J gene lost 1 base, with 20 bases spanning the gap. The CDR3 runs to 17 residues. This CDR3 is CASTPPQARVSGNTIYF. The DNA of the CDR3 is TGTGCCAGCACCCCCCCCCAAGCGAGGGTTTCTGGAAACACCATATATTTT.

CDR3 sequence: CASSQARQGGKIGYTF. As DNA, the CDR3 is TGTGCCAGCAGCCAAGCCCGCCAGGGGGGTAAAATTGGCTACACCTTC. This chain connects TRBV14 to TRBJ1-2; 7 bases agree with TRBD1. Per the germline V gene, CDR1 is SGHDN and CDR2 is FVKESK. V lost 1 base to trimming and J lost 7 bases; unmatched junction nucleotides: 12. This CDR3 is built from 16 residues.

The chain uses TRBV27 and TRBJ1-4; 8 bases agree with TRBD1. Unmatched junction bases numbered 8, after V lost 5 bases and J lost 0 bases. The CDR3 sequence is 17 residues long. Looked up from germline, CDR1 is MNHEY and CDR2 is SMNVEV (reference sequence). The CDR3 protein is CASSADRAPSTNEKLFF. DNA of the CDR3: TGTGCCAGCAGTGCGGACAGGGCCCCGTCAACTAATGAAAAACTGTTTTTT.

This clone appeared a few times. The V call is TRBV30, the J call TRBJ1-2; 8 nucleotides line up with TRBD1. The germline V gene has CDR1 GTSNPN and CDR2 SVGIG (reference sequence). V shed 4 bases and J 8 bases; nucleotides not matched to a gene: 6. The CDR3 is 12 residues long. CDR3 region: CAWTQGAQGYTF. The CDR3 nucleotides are TGTGCCTGGACGCAGGGGGCGCAAGGCTACACCTTC.

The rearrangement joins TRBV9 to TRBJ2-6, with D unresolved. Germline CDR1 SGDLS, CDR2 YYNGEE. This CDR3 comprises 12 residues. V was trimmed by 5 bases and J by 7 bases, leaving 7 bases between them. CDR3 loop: CASSGEANVLTF. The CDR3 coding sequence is TGTGCCAGCAGTGGCGAAGCCAACGTCCTGACTTTC.

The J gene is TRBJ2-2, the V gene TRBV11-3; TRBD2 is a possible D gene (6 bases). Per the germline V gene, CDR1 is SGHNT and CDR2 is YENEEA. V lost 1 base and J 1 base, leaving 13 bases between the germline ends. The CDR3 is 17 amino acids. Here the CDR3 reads CASSLGTWEVNTGELFF. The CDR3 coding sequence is TGTGCCAGCAGCTTAGGAACATGGGAGGTGAACACCGGGGAGCTGTTTTTT.

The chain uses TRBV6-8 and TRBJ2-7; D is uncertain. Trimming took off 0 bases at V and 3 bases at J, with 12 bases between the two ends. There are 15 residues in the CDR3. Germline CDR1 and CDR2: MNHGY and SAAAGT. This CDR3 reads CASSYSALGSYEQYF. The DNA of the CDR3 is TGTGCCAGCAGTTACTCCGCCCTGGGTAGCTACGAGCAGTACTTC.